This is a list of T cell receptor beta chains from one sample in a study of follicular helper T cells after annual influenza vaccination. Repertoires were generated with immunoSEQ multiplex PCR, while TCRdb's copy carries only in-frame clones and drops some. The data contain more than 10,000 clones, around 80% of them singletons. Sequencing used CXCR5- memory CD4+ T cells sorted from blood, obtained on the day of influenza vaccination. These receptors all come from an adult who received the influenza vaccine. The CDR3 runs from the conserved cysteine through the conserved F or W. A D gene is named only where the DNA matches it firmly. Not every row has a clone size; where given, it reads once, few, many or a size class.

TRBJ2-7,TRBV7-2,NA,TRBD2,TGTGCCAGCAGCCTCAGTGGACTAGCGGGGGGCTACGAGCAGTACTTC,CASSLSGLAGGYEQYF
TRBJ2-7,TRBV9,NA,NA,TGTGCCAGCTCGGACGAGCAGTACTTC,CASSDEQYF
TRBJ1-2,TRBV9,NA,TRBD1,TGTGCCAGCAGCGTAGGAACAGGGGTCCCTGGCTACACCTTC,CASSVGTGVPGYTF
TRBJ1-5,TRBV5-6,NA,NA,TGTGCCAGCAGCCAGAACAATCAGCCCCAGCATTTT,CASSQNNQPQHF
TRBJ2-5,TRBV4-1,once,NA,TGCGCCAGCAGCCAACAGGGGGCGCGGGAGGCCCAGTACTTC,CASSQQGAREAQYF
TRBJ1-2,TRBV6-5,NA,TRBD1,TGTGCCACTACCGGGACAGAGCTGGGCTACACCTTC,CATTGTELGYTF
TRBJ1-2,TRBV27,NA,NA,TGTGCCAGCAGTTCCCTACAAAACTATGGCTACACCTTC,CASSSLQNYGYTF
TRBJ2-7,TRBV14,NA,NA,TGTGCCAGCAGCCGACAGACCCAAGAGCAGTACTTC,CASSRQTQEQYF
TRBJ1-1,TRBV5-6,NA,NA,TGTGCCAGCAGCTTCCGGGGAAGAGCTTTCTTT,CASSFRGRAFF
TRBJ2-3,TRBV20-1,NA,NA,TGCAGTGCTACAGTCACAGATACGCGGTATTTT,CSATVTDTRYF
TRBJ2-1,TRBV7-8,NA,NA,TGTGCCAGCAGCTCAGGTCTCCGACAGCTTAACAATGAGCAGTTCTTC,CASSSGLRQLNNEQFF
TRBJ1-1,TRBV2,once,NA,TGTGCCAGCAGTGAAAACAAGAACACTGAAGCTTTCTTT,CASSENKNTEAFF
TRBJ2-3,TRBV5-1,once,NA,TGCGCCAGCTTGGCCGGAAAGGGCACAGATACGCAGTATTTT,CASLAGKGTDTQYF
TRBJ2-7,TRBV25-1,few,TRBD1,TGTGCCAGCAGTGACTCACGACAGGGGGCAGAACAGTACTTC,CASSDSRQGAEQYF
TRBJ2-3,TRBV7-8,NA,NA,TGTGCCAGCAGCCAGGGTCGTGGGAGCACAGATACGCAGTATTTT,CASSQGRGSTDTQYF
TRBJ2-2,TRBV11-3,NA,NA,TGTGCCAGCAGCCCGACGCTCGGGGTGGGCACCGGGGAGCTGTTTTTT,CASSPTLGVGTGELFF
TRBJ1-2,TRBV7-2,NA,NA,TGTGCCAGCAGCTCCGACAGCTATGGCTACACCTTC,CASSSDSYGYTF
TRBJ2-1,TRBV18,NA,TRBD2,TGTGCCAGCTCACCACTAGCGGGGGACGACAATGAGCAGTTCTTC,CASSPLAGDDNEQFF
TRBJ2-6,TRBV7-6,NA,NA,TGTGCCAGCAGCCAGGGGACGCCGGCGGGGGCCAACGTCCTGACTTTC,CASSQGTPAGANVLTF
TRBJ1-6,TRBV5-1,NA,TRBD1,TGCGCCAGCAGCACCATCACAGGGGTAGGCTCACCCCTCCACTTT,CASSTITGVGSPLHF
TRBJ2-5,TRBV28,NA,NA,TGTGCCAGCAGCCGAGGGTCACCCCGCGGGACCCAGTACTTC,CASSRGSPRGTQYF
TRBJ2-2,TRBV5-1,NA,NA,TGCGCCAGCAGCTTGGACCCCAGGGGATCAAACACCGGGGAGCTGTTTTTT,CASSLDPRGSNTGELFF
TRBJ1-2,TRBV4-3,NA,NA,TGCGCCAGCAGCCAAGGGTATGGTTACTATGGCTACACCTTC,CASSQGYGYYGYTF
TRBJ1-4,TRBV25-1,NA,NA,TGTGCCAGCAGTGACCCCTCCGGGTCCCGCGACGGTAATGAAAAACTGTTTTTT,CASSDPSGSRDGNEKLFF
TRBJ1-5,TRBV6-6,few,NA,TGTGCCAGCAGCCCTAGGGCGGGGGCCCGCAATCAGCCCCAGCATTTT,CASSPRAGARNQPQHF
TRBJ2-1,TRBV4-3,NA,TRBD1,TGCGCCAGCAGCCAATACGGGACAGGGGACTACAATGAGCAGTTCTTC,CASSQYGTGDYNEQFF
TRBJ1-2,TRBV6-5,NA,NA,TGTGCCAGCAGTCCCTCAGGGAACTTCTATGGCTACACCTTC,CASSPSGNFYGYTF
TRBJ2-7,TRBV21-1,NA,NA,TGTGCCAGCAGCCCCCACGAGGGGACTAGCGGGTCCACCAGCTCCTACGAGCAGTACTTC,CASSPHEGTSGSTSSYEQYF
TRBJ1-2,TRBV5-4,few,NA,TGTGCCAGCAGCTTTGGGTGGAGGGACTATGGCTACACCTTC,CASSFGWRDYGYTF
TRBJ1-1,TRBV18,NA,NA,TGTGCCAGCTCCTTCAGACGGATGAACACTGAAGCTTTCTTT,CASSFRRMNTEAFF
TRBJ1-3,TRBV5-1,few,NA,TGCGCCAGCAGCTTGGAGGCGGGTTTAAACACCATATATTTT,CASSLEAGLNTIYF
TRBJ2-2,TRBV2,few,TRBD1,TGTGCCAGCACTGGGACAGGGGTCACCGGGGAGCTGTTTTTT,CASTGTGVTGELFF
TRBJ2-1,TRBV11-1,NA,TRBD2,TGTGCCAGCAGCCGACTAGCGGGGGATTACAATGAGCAGTTCTTC,CASSRLAGDYNEQFF